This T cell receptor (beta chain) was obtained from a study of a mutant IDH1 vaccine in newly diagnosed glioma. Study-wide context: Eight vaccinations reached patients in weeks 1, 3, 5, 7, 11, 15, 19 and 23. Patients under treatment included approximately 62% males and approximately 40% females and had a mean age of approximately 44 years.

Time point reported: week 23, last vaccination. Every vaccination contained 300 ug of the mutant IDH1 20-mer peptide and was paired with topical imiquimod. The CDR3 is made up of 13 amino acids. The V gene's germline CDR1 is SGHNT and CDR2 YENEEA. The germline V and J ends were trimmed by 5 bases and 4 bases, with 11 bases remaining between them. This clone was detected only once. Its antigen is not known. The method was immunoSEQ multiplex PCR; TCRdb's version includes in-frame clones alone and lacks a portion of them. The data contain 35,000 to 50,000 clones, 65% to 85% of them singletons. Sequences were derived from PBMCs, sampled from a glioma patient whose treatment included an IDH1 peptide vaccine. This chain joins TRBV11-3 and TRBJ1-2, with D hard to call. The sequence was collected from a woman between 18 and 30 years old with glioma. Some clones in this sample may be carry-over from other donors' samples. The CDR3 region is CASSLPDGYGYTF. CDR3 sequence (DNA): TGTGCCAGCAGCCTCCCGGATGGCTATGGCTACACCTTC.